This passage covers 28 T cell receptor beta chains from one sample sequenced in a study of T-cell memory formation after mild COVID-19. Via MiXCR, TCRdb re-called the 5' RACE reads, giving one row per CDR3 protein. Of under 300,000 distinct CDR3 sequences in the sample, approximately 9% were seen once. The sequenced material came from PBMCs or a T cell subset sorted from them (not recorded which). These receptors came from a man younger than 35 who had mild COVID-19 (a few samples of this study predate the infection). Cell type and time point are not known.

This clonotype was seen ten or more times. In nucleotides, the CDR3 is TGTGCCAGCAGCCCTGGGGCAGGTGAAGCTTTCTTT. Translating it yields CASSPGAGEAFF. The rearrangement uses TRBV12-3 or TRBV12-4 and TRBJ1-1; possible D gene TRBD1, 5 bases. The CDR3 runs to 12 residues. Trimming cost V 6 bases and J 7 bases, with 12 bases left between them.

The CDR3 protein is CASSLAIRSSGNTIYF. DNA for the CDR3: TGTGCCAGCAGCTTAGCCATACGAAGTTCTGGAAACACCATATATTTT. This rearrangement joins TRBV7-9 to TRBJ1-3, with unresolved D. Trimming shortened V by 0 bases and J by 1 base, and 10 bases separated the two germline ends. The CDR3 has 16 amino acids. Germline lookup yields CDR1 SEHNR and CDR2 FQNEAQ (reference sequence).

This clonotype was counted between two and nine times. This chain joins TRBV7-2 and TRBJ2-1; perhaps TRBD2 as D (6 bases). The CDR3 runs to 15 residues. Trimming pared 1 base from V and 2 bases from J, leaving 9 bases between. Germline lookup yields CDR1 SGHTA and CDR2 FQGNSA. CDR3 sequence: CASSLGGVPYNEQFF. Written as DNA, the CDR3 is TGTGCCAGCAGCTTAGGCGGGGTACCCTACAATGAGCAGTTCTTC.

CDR3 loop: CATSESEASSYNEQFF. The CDR3 DNA reads as TGTGCCACCAGTGAGTCAGAGGCGAGCTCCTACAATGAGCAGTTCTTC. This chain joins TRBV24-1 and TRBJ2-1; no firm D call. The V end was cut by 4 bases, the J end by 0 bases, with 12 bases between. CDR1 and CDR2 from the germline V gene are KGHDR and SFDVKD. The CDR3 is 16 residues long.

This clonotype occurred a few times. The chain uses TRBV5-6 and TRBJ2-6, with D hard to call. Between the trimmed V and J ends, which lost 0 bases and 2 bases, there was a span of 6 bases. The germline gives CDR1 SGHDT, CDR2 YYEEEE. This CDR3 contains 15 residues. In nucleotides, the CDR3 is TGTGCCAGCAGCTTGGCTGCCACTGGGGCCAACGTCCTGACTTTC. Amino acid sequence: CASSLAATGANVLTF. Based on the CDR3 plus reference TRBV5-6 and TRBJ2-6, the full variable domain is DAGVTQSPTHLIKTRGQQVTLRCSPKSGHDTVSWYQQALGQGPQFIFQYYEEEERQRGNFPDRFSGHQFPNYSSELNVNALLLGDSALYLCASSLAATGANVLTFGAGSRLTVL.

This clonotype occurred a few times. This chain joins TRBV21-1 and TRBJ2-3; the tabulated D call, TRBD2, remains unverified against the DNA. TRBV21-1 is termed a pseudogene. The CDR3 contains 19 residues. CDR3: CASNPPPQRGGSSTDTQYF. In nucleotides, the CDR3 is TGTGCCAGCAACCCACCTCCCCAGCGGGGGGGCTCATCGACAGATACGCAGTATTTT.

The V and J genes are TRBV12-3 or TRBV12-4 and TRBJ1-2; D is unresolved. The CDR3 spans 14 residues. Trimming took off 0 bases at V and 5 bases at J, with 10 bases between the two ends. CDR3 loop: CASSLATATYGYTF. The CDR3 nucleotides are TGTGCCAGCAGTTTAGCCACGGCCACATATGGCTACACCTTC.

This clonotype showed up just a few times. V and J are TRBV18 and TRBJ1-5; maybe TRBD1 (5 bases). This CDR3 region has 14 residues. Trimming left V 3 bases short and J 6 bases short, with 12 bases between. Germline CDR1 KGHSH, CDR2 LQKENI. The CDR3 region has the DNA TGTGCCAGCTCACCCGCCCAGGGAGGTCAGCCCCAGCATTTT. This codes for CASSPAQGGQPQHF.

This clonotype was recorded a few times. This rearrangement joins TRBV5-1 to TRBJ1-2, with 7 bases aligning to TRBD1. The CDR3 has 14 residues. Germline V CDR1 and CDR2: SGHRS, YFSETQ. J lost 4 bases, V lost 3 bases, and 6 bases had no gene match. In DNA, the CDR3 is TGCGCCAGCAGCTCTCGACAGGGTCTCTATGGCTACACCTTC. Its protein product is CASSSRQGLYGYTF.

This clonotype has a handful of counts. This chain connects TRBV7-3 to TRBJ2-2; D remains ambiguous. Germline V gene sequence: CDR1 SGHTA, CDR2 FQGTGA. Trimming left V 3 bases short and J 3 bases short, with 8 bases between. This CDR3 comprises 14 residues. DNA for the CDR3: TGTGCCAGCAGCTTCGCTCGGGACACCGGGGAGCTGTTTTTT. Translation gives CASSFARDTGELFF.

There are a few counts of this clonotype. V and J are TRBV5-6 and TRBJ1-5; D unclear. There are 12 residues in the CDR3. Germline loops: CDR1 SGHDT, CDR2 YYEEEE. V lost 4 bases and J lost 5, with 7 bases in between. CDR3 DNA sequence: TGTGCCAGCAGCACGAGAGATCAGCCCCAGCATTTT. It is translated as CASSTRDQPQHF.

This clonotype has just a few counts. The V call is TRBV5-1, the J call TRBJ1-2; the D gene is possibly TRBD1 (6 bases). The CDR3 has 13 amino acids. The V and J ends lost 4 bases and 8 bases respectively, with 15 bases between them. Germline-derived CDR1 and CDR2 are SGHRS and YFSETQ. The CDR3 DNA follows: TGCGCCAGCAGCATAACAGGGTCCCTGGGCTACACCTTC. This sequence encodes CASSITGSLGYTF.

This chain uses TRBV7-9 with TRBJ1-2; a possible D gene is TRBD1 (6 bases). Germline loops: CDR1 SEHNR, CDR2 FQNEAQ (reference sequence). The CDR3 sequence is 14 residues long. V was cut by 5 bases and J by 1 base, with 11 bases left in between. The CDR3 reads CASSGGPINYGYTF. CDR3 bases: TGTGCCAGCAGCGGGGGGCCTATTAACTATGGCTACACCTTC.

This rearrangement joins TRBV4-2 to TRBJ1-2; D is unclear. Per the germline V gene, CDR1 is LGHNA and CDR2 is YNFKEQ. This CDR3 contains 14 residues. The V end lost 4 bases, the J end lost 4 bases, and 13 bases lay between the germline ends. CDR3 DNA: TGTGCCAGCAGCCCTTCGTGGCAGTTCTATGGCTACACCTTC. Protein: CASSPSWQFYGYTF.

This clonotype has a handful of counts. The CDR3 protein is CSARMAGMRTQYF. The DNA of the CDR3 is TGCAGTGCTAGAATGGCGGGGATGCGGACCCAGTACTTC. The rearrangement links TRBV20-1 to TRBJ2-5; TRBD2 might be the D (6 bases). Trimming took 2 bases from V and 7 from J, leaving 14 bases between them. CDR1 and CDR2 from the germline V gene are DFQATT and SNEGSKA (reference sequence). The CDR3 is 13 amino acids.

This clonotype was picked up a small number of times. The V and J genes are TRBV6-6 and TRBJ2-5, with no clear D. Germline V gene lookup returns CDR1 MNHNY and CDR2 SVGAGI (reference sequence). The CDR3 length is 13 residues. V lost 6 bases and J lost 5, with 13 bases in between. In nucleotides, the CDR3 is TGTGCCAGCAGAAACCCGGGCCAGGAGACCCAGTACTTC. Protein sequence: CASRNPGQETQYF.

There are a few counts of this clonotype. This chain connects TRBV4-3 to TRBJ2-7; TRBD1 is a possible D gene (6 bases). Trimming shortened V by 0 bases and J by 4 bases, and 19 bases separated the two germline ends. CDR3 length equals 17 residues. Per the germline V gene, CDR1 is LGHNA and CDR2 is YSLEER. The CDR3 is CASSQDGIPRTAYEQYV. The CDR3 DNA is TGCGCCAGCAGCCAAGATGGTATTCCGAGGACAGCTTACGAGCAGTACGTC.

The sample holds many counts of this clonotype. V usage is TRBV7-6 and J usage is TRBJ2-4, with D tentatively TRBD2 (5 bases). V lost 5 bases to trimming and J lost 3 bases, with 14 bases between them. This CDR3 is built from 15 residues. CDR1 is SGHVS, CDR2 FNYEAQ, per germline. The CDR3 bases are TGTGCCAGCAGCCCCGGGGAATTAGGCAAAAACATTCAGTACTTC. It codes for CASSPGELGKNIQYF.

This clonotype showed up just a few times. V usage is TRBV5-1 and J usage is TRBJ2-2, with 7 positions matching TRBD1. Per the germline V gene, CDR1 is SGHRS and CDR2 is YFSETQ. V gave up 4 bases and J gave up 5 bases; unmatched junction bases: 8. This CDR3 is 15 amino acids long. In DNA form, the CDR3 reads TGCGCCAGCAGCCAGGACAGGTCGTGGACCGGGGAGCTGTTTTTT. Its translation: CASSQDRSWTGELFF.

This clonotype was observed many times. The gene calls are TRBV20-1 and TRBJ2-1, with D maybe TRBD2 (5 bases). CDR1 and CDR2 from the germline V gene are DFQATT and SNEGSKA (reference sequence). The germline V and J ends were trimmed by 7 bases and 7 bases, with 17 bases remaining between them. The CDR3 contains 13 residues. The CDR3 coding sequence is TGCAGTGTTGGAGGCATCCCCGCGAATGAGCAGTTCTTC. Translating it yields CSVGGIPANEQFF.

J is TRBJ1-5 and V is TRBV7-9; D is uncertain. CDR1 and CDR2 (germline): SEHNR, FQNEAQ (reference sequence). The CDR3 extends over 12 amino acids. Trimming took 5 bases from V and 9 from J, leaving 11 bases between them. For the CDR3, the DNA is TGTGCCAGCAGCCAAGGAAAGCGGCCCCAGCATTTT. Its protein is CASSQGKRPQHF.

This clonotype showed up just a few times. The chain recombines TRBV6-2 or TRBV6-3 with TRBJ1-4; D unclear. CDR1 and CDR2 (germline): MNHEY, SVGEGT. CDR3 length equals 12 residues. The germline V and J ends were trimmed by 4 bases and 8 bases, with 8 bases remaining between them. CDR3 sequence: CASSSIAEKLFF. In DNA, the CDR3 is TGTGCCAGCAGTTCTATCGCGGAAAAACTGTTTTTT.

The sample holds a few counts of this clonotype. This chain connects TRBV20-1 to TRBJ1-2, with unresolved D. V dropped 2 bases and J dropped 4 bases, with 14 bases sitting between them. Germline V lookup: CDR1 DFQATT, CDR2 SNEGSKA (reference sequence). This CDR3 spans 14 amino acids. The CDR3 DNA sequence: TGCAGTGCTAGAATAGTGGCACAGATCTATGGCTACACCTTC. It yields the protein CSARIVAQIYGYTF.

The sample holds a few counts of this clonotype. This sequence joins TRBV6-1 and TRBJ2-1, with D unclear. CDR1 MNHNS and CDR2 SASEGT come from the germline V gene. This CDR3 comprises 16 residues. V lost 4 bases and J lost 7, with 20 bases in between. CDR3 sequence reads: CASSVPSGRNLNEQFF. DNA of the CDR3: TGTGCCAGCAGTGTCCCTAGTGGACGAAATTTAAATGAGCAGTTCTTC.

This clonotype showed up many times. The CDR3 loop reads CSASKQAGGFTDTQYF. CDR3 bases: TGCAGTGCTTCTAAGCAAGCGGGGGGTTTCACAGATACGCAGTATTTT. The V and J genes are TRBV20-1 and TRBJ2-3; TRBD2 matches at 9 bases. The CDR3 loop spans 16 amino acids. The junction had 11 bases not matched to a gene; V was cut back by 5 bases and J by 2 bases. Germline CDR1 reads DFQATT; CDR2 reads SNEGSKA (reference sequence).

The gene calls are TRBV5-1 and TRBJ2-5; possibly TRBD1 or TRBD2 for D (6 bases each). CDR3 length: 13 residues. Germline V lookup: CDR1 SGHRS, CDR2 YFSETQ. Trimming pared 7 bases from V and 5 bases from J, leaving 15 bases between. CDR3 region: CASAYSGAETQYF. The CDR3 DNA sequence: TGCGCCAGCGCGTACTCGGGGGCCGAGACCCAGTACTTC.

The chain is built from TRBV9 and TRBJ2-3, with D perhaps TRBD2 (6 bases). From germline, CDR1 is SGDLS and CDR2 YYNGEE. V shed 0 bases and J shed 5 bases, with 10 bases lying between them. The CDR3 contains 14 residues. The CDR3 DNA is TGTGCCAGCAGCGTAGAGGTGGGGGGAGATACGCAGTATTTT. Its protein product is CASSVEVGGDTQYF.

The V call is TRBV7-9, the J call TRBJ2-2; no firm D call. The CDR3 has 9 residues. CDR1 SEHNR and CDR2 FQNEAQ come from the germline V gene (reference sequence). The CDR3 spells CANTGELFF. CDR3 in DNA: TGTGCTAACACCGGGGAGCTGTTTTTT.